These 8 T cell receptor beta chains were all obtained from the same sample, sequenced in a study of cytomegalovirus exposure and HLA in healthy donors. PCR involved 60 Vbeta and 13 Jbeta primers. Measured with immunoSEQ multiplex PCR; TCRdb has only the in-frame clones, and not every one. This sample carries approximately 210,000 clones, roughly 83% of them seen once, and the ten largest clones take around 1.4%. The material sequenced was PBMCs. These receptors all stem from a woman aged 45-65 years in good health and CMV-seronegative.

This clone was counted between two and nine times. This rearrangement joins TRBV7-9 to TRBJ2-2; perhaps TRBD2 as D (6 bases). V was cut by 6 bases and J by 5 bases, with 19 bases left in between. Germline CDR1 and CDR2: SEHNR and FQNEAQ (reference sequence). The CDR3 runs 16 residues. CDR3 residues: CASRGTETSATGELFF. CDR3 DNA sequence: TGTGCCAGCAGGGGTACGGAGACTAGTGCGACCGGGGAGCTGTTTTTT.

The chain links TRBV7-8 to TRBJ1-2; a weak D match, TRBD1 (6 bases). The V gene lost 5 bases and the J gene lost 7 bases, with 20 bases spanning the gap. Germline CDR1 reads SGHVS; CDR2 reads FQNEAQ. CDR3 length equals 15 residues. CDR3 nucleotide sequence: TGTGCCAGCAGCCTCCCAAGTAGACAGGCCAGTGGCTACACCTTC. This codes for CASSLPSRQASGYTF.

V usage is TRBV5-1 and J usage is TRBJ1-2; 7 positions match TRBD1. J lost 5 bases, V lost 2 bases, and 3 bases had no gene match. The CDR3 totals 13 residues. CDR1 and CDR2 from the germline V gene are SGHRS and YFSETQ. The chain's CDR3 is CASSFQQGYGYTF. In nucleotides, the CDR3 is TGCGCCAGCAGCTTTCAACAGGGGTATGGCTACACCTTC.

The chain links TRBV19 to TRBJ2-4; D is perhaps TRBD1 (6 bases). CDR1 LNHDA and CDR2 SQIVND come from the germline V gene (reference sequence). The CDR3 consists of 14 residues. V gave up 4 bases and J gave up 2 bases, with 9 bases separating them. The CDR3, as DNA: TGTGCCAGTAGTAAGGGGGTCCCCAAAAACATTCAGTACTTC. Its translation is CASSKGVPKNIQYF.

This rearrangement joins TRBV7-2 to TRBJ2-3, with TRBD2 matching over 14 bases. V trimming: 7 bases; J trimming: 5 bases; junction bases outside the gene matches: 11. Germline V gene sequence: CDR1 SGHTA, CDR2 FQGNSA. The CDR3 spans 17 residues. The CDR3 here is CASTLRLAGGHKDTQYF. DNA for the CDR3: TGTGCCAGCACCCTGCGACTAGCGGGAGGGCACAAAGATACGCAGTATTTT.

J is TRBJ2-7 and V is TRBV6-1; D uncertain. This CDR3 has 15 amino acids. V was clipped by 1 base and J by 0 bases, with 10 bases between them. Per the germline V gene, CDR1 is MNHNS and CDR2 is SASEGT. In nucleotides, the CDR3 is TGTGCCAGCAGTGAAGTGACGGGTAGCTCCTACGAGCAGTACTTC. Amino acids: CASSEVTGSSYEQYF.

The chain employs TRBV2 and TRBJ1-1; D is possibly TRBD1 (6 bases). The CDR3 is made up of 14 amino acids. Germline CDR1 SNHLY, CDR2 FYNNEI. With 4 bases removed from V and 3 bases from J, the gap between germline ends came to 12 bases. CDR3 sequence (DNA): TGTGCCAGCAGTGTAAGGGGGGGGGACACTGAAGCTTTCTTT. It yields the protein CASSVRGGDTEAFF.

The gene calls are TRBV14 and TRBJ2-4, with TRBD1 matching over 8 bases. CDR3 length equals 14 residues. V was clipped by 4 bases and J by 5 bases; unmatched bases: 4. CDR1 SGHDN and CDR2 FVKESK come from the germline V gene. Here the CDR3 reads CASSPWTGQNIQYF. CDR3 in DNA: TGTGCCAGCAGCCCATGGACAGGGCAAAACATTCAGTACTTC.